Listed here are 30 T cell receptor beta chains from one sample, sequenced in a study of patients and donors after allogeneic stem cell transplantation. TCRdb reprocessed the RT-PCR reads with MiXCR, giving one entry per CDR3 protein. The repertoire has more than 150,000 distinct CDR3 sequences, 24% of them found once; the top ten carry 25% to 30%. The sample comprised blood, either unsorted or a sorted T cell fraction (not recorded which). The receptor set was obtained from a human donor who was either an allogeneic HSCT recipient or a stem cell or donor lymphocyte infusion donor (not recorded which). It is not recorded whose cells these are; they may come from a transplant donor.

The chain employs TRBV5-1 and TRBJ2-3; 8 bases are shared with TRBD2. The germline V gene encodes CDR1 SGHRS and CDR2 YFSETQ. V shed 3 bases and J 3 bases; nucleotides not matched to a gene: 6. CDR3 length: 15 amino acids. The chain's CDR3 is CASSWSGLVTDTQYF. The DNA for the CDR3 is TGCGCCAGCAGCTGGTCGGGACTAGTAACAGATACGCAGTATTTT.

The rearrangement links TRBV7-8 to TRBJ2-1, with D perhaps being TRBD1 or TRBD2 (5 bases each). CDR3 length: 14 residues. Trimming shortened V by 0 bases and J by 4 bases, and 7 bases separated the two germline ends. Germline CDR1 SGHVS, CDR2 FQNEAQ. CDR3 loop: CASSLAGPYNEQFF. CDR3 coding DNA: TGTGCCAGCAGCTTAGCGGGACCTTACAATGAGCAGTTCTTC.

This chain uses TRBV20-1 with TRBJ1-4; possibly TRBD1 for D (5 bases). The CDR3 sequence is 14 residues long. V dropped 6 bases and J dropped 7 bases, with 18 bases sitting between them. Per germline, CDR1 DFQATT and CDR2 SNEGSKA (reference sequence). The CDR3 bases are TGCAGTGCGGACAACAGATTGGGGTTTGAAAAACTGTTTTTT. Its translation is CSADNRLGFEKLFF.

The chain combines TRBV6-2 or TRBV6-3 with TRBJ1-5; D uncertain. Germline CDR1 MNHEY, CDR2 SVGEGT. This CDR3 comprises 18 residues. V was trimmed by 6 bases and J by 0 bases, leaving 21 bases between them. CDR3: CASSQKGDVFDSNQPQHF. The CDR3 DNA follows: TGTGCCAGCAGCCAAAAAGGAGATGTTTTTGATAGCAATCAGCCCCAGCATTTT.

This clonotype was counted between two and nine times. The V and J genes are TRBV20-1 and TRBJ2-1, with TRBD2 matching 7 bases. The length of the CDR3 is 15 residues. Unmatched junction bases numbered 8, after V lost 6 bases and J lost 0 bases. Germline CDR1 DFQATT, CDR2 SNEGSKA (reference sequence). CDR3 DNA: TGCAGTGCAGGGACTACAGTCAGCTCCTACAATGAGCAGTTCTTC. Protein sequence: CSAGTTVSSYNEQFF.

In DNA form, the CDR3 reads TGCAGTGCTCTTGACAGGGCCTATGGCTACACCTTC. It specifies CSALDRAYGYTF. The gene calls are TRBV20-1 and TRBJ1-2; 7 bases match TRBD1. The CDR3 spans 12 residues. The germline gives CDR1 DFQATT, CDR2 SNEGSKA (reference sequence). Trimming at V came to 5 bases and at J to 4 bases, leaving 4 bases not matched to a gene.

The J gene is TRBJ1-2, the V gene TRBV6-2 or TRBV6-3, with a possible D match to TRBD1 (5 bases). This CDR3 region has 15 residues. Trimming left V 1 base short and J 4 bases short, with 13 bases between. The germline CDR1 and CDR2 sequences are MNHEY and SVGEGT. The CDR3 loop is CASSYLPGRSYGYTF. In DNA form, the CDR3 reads TGTGCCAGCAGTTACTTGCCAGGGAGGTCCTATGGCTACACCTTC.

This clonotype was seen ten or more times. The chain carries TRBV20-1 and TRBJ1-2; D is undetermined. The CDR3 sequence is 12 residues long. V gave up 2 bases and J gave up 4 bases, with 8 bases separating them. Germline lookup yields CDR1 DFQATT and CDR2 SNEGSKA (reference sequence). CDR3 in DNA: TGCAGTGCTAGAAAACCTCTCTATGGCTACACCTTC. It encodes CSARKPLYGYTF.

J is TRBJ1-2 and V is TRBV5-1, with 7 nucleotides matching TRBD1. The trim removed 2 bases at V and 4 bases at J, leaving 8 bases unmatched. In germline, CDR1 is SGHRS, CDR2 YFSETQ. There are 15 residues in the CDR3. Here the CDR3 DNA reads TGCGCCAGCAGCTTCCTACAGGGGCCCCGCTATGGCTACACCTTC. This translates into CASSFLQGPRYGYTF.

This clonotype was counted only a few times. The chain recombines TRBV24-1 with TRBJ2-1; D not resolved. The CDR3 has 13 residues. Germline CDR1 and CDR2: KGHDR and SFDVKD. Trimming left V 1 base short and J 8 bases short, with 8 bases between. CDR3 coding DNA: TGTGCCACCAGTGATTTAATCGAGGATGAGCAGTTCTTC. This sequence encodes CATSDLIEDEQFF.

V gene TRBV6-5 combines with J gene TRBJ2-1, with D possibly TRBD1 on 5 matching bases. Germline CDR1 reads MNHEY; CDR2 reads SVGAGI. The V end lost 8 bases, the J end lost 2 bases, and 25 bases lay between the germline ends. The CDR3 spans 18 residues. This chain's CDR3 is CASRLGFGHFSAYNEQFF. DNA for the CDR3: TGTGCCAGCCGTCTCGGGTTTGGACACTTTTCGGCCTACAATGAGCAGTTCTTC.

This clonotype was found a few times. The chain couples TRBV5-1 to TRBJ1-2; 11 nucleotides agree with TRBD1. Germline trimming cut 7 bases from V and 4 bases from J; bases unmatched to any gene: 9. CDR1 is SGHRS and CDR2 is YFSETQ in the germline V gene. CDR3 length equals 15 residues. The CDR3 protein is CASAPGQGGGYGYTF. CDR3 bases: TGCGCCAGCGCCCCGGGACAGGGGGGAGGCTATGGCTACACCTTC.

This clonotype was seen only a few times. The V call is TRBV12-3 or TRBV12-4, the J call TRBJ2-1; 9 bases agree with TRBD2. After removal of 6 bases from V and 4 bases from J, the junction contained 7 bases not matched to a gene. The CDR3 spans 15 residues. The CDR3 region has the DNA TGTGCCAGCAGCCCAAGCGGGAGGTCTTACAATGAGCAGTTCTTC. Its translation: CASSPSGRSYNEQFF.

The rearrangement uses TRBV29-1 and TRBJ2-2; the match to TRBD2 covers 15 bases. Trimming took 7 bases from V and 9 from J; bases not matched to a gene: 3. The CDR3 totals 13 residues. CDR1 SQVTM and CDR2 ANQGSEA come from the germline V gene. CDR3 DNA sequence: TGCAGCGGGGGACTAGCGGGAGGCAGGGAGCTGTTTTTT. This sequence encodes CSGGLAGGRELFF.

Only a few counts were recorded for this clonotype. V is TRBV20-1 and J is TRBJ1-5; the match to TRBD1 covers 7 bases. J lost 3 bases, V lost 3 bases, and 5 bases had no gene match. Per the germline V gene, CDR1 is DFQATT and CDR2 is SNEGSKA (reference sequence). The CDR3 runs to 14 residues. CDR3 sequence: CSARDRQSNQPQHF. The DNA of the CDR3 is TGCAGTGCTAGGGACAGGCAGTCCAATCAGCCCCAGCATTTT.

This clonotype came up a few times. The chain recombines TRBV5-1 with TRBJ2-1; no firm D call. With 4 bases removed from V and 0 bases from J, the gap between germline ends came to 8 bases. Germline lookup yields CDR1 SGHRS and CDR2 YFSETQ. This CDR3 comprises 14 residues. CDR3 sequence: CASSPPSSYNEQFF. CDR3 bases: TGCGCCAGCAGCCCCCCGAGCTCCTACAATGAGCAGTTCTTC.

This clonotype was observed a handful of times. This chain links TRBV7-9 with TRBJ1-1; no clear D. Germline lookup yields CDR1 SEHNR and CDR2 FQNEAQ (reference sequence). V lost 1 base to trimming and J lost 1 base, with 22 bases between them. This CDR3 spans 19 amino acids. DNA of the CDR3: TGTGCCAGCAGCTTAGATCTTATATTCTCACAAAGGCGGAACACTGAAGCTTTCTTT. It specifies CASSLDLIFSQRRNTEAFF.

Many counts were recorded for this clonotype. The rearrangement links TRBV10-3 to TRBJ2-1; a possible D gene is TRBD1 (5 bases). Trimming removed 3 bases from V and 8 bases from J, with 17 bases in between. CDR1 and CDR2 from the germline V gene are ENHRY and SYGVKD. This CDR3 is 15 amino acids long. The CDR3 reads CAISEGELSSDEQFF. The CDR3 nucleotides are TGTGCCATCAGTGAAGGGGAACTCAGCTCGGATGAGCAGTTCTTC.

This clonotype showed up just a few times. This chain connects TRBV5-1 to TRBJ1-2; 11 bases are a match to TRBD1. The germline gives CDR1 SGHRS, CDR2 YFSETQ. V gave up 4 bases and J gave up 8 bases; unmatched junction bases: 7. This CDR3 has 14 residues. The CDR3: CASSTGQGARGYTF. CDR3 DNA: TGCGCCAGCAGCACAGGACAGGGGGCGAGGGGCTACACCTTC.

In this sample, this clonotype turned up many times. V gene TRBV6-6 combines with J gene TRBJ1-1; D not certain. V lost 2 bases and J lost 5, with 12 bases in between. In germline, CDR1 is MNHNY, CDR2 SVGAGI (reference sequence). The CDR3 loop spans 14 amino acids. The CDR3 spells CASSYLAGGTEAFF. Written as DNA, the CDR3 is TGTGCCAGCAGTTACCTGGCAGGTGGGACTGAAGCTTTCTTT.

This chain connects TRBV20-1 to TRBJ2-3; a possible D gene is TRBD2 (6 bases). CDR3 length: 14 residues. Between the trimmed V and J ends, which lost 5 bases and 2 bases, there was a span of 14 bases. Per the germline V gene, CDR1 is DFQATT and CDR2 is SNEGSKA (reference sequence). The DNA of the CDR3 is TGCAGTGCTGATAGCGGAGGGGACACAGATACGCAGTATTTT. It translates to CSADSGGDTDTQYF.

The chain couples TRBV5-1 to TRBJ1-4; maybe TRBD1 (5 bases). With 5 bases removed from V and 5 bases from J, the gap between germline ends came to 16 bases. Germline V gene sequence: CDR1 SGHRS, CDR2 YFSETQ. There are 15 residues in the CDR3. Here the CDR3 reads CASRNPGLKNEKLFF. CDR3 coding DNA: TGCGCCAGCAGAAACCCGGGACTGAAGAATGAAAAACTGTTTTTT. The full variable domain, completed using reference TRBV5-1 and TRBJ1-4, is KAGVTQTPRYLIKTRGQQVTLSCSPISGHRSVSWYQQTPGQGLQFLFEYFSETQRNKGNFPGRFSGRQFSNSRSEMNVSTLELGDSALYLCASRNPGLKNEKLFFGSGTQLSVL.

This clonotype has a single count. The V gene is TRBV6-5, the J gene TRBJ1-2, with D hard to call. CDR1 MNHEY and CDR2 SVGAGI come from the germline V gene. Trimming pared 6 bases from V and 11 bases from J, leaving 28 bases between. The CDR3 totals 16 residues. Here the CDR3 reads CASSRRANTPVPDYTF. The CDR3 DNA reads TGTGCCAGCAGCCGCCGCGCGAATACACCCGTTCCGGATTACACCTTC.

The rearrangement uses TRBV4-3 and TRBJ1-2; no clear D. CDR1 is LGHNA, CDR2 YSLEER, per germline. The CDR3 is 15 residues long. V was shortened by 3 bases and J by 4 bases, with 15 bases between the two germline ends. The CDR3 sequence is CASSHGRSAAYGYTF. CDR3 bases: TGCGCCAGCAGCCATGGAAGATCCGCCGCCTATGGCTACACCTTC.

The rearrangement joins TRBV12-3 or TRBV12-4 to TRBJ2-1; TRBD2 aligns across 7 bases. The CDR3 is 16 residues long. V shed 2 bases, J shed 10 bases, and the junction held 14 bases outside the gene matches. CDR3 protein: CASSLFGDPSGREQFF. The CDR3 coding sequence is TGTGCCAGCAGTTTATTTGGGGACCCCTCCGGGAGGGAGCAGTTCTTC.

V gene TRBV7-9 combines with J gene TRBJ2-5, with 11 nucleotides matching TRBD1. The ends lost 5 bases at V and 3 bases at J; junction bases unmatched: 11. This CDR3 has 17 residues. Per the germline V gene, CDR1 is SEHNR and CDR2 is FQNEAQ (reference sequence). The CDR3 loop reads CASSPVIRTGGEETQYF. The CDR3, as DNA: TGTGCCAGCAGCCCAGTCATCAGGACAGGGGGCGAAGAGACCCAGTACTTC.

This clonotype showed up just a few times. The V gene is TRBV5-8, the J gene TRBJ1-1; D is possibly TRBD1 (5 bases). CDR1 and CDR2 (germline): SGHTS, YDEGEE. The CDR3 contains 16 residues. The V and J ends lost 6 bases and 4 bases respectively, with 22 bases between them. CDR3 coding DNA: TGTGCCAGCACTGAAACCGGAGGGGTTCACGTCACTGAAGCTTTCTTT. This encodes CASTETGGVHVTEAFF.

V gene TRBV27 combines with J gene TRBJ2-5; the D is unclear. Germline CDR1 MNHEY, CDR2 SMNVEV (reference sequence). The CDR3 covers 14 residues. V was pared by 0 bases and J by 3 bases, with 8 bases between. The CDR3 DNA is TGTGCCAGCAGTTTATCGCTTAGGGAAGAGACCCAGTACTTC. Its translation: CASSLSLREETQYF.

The sample holds a few counts of this clonotype. For the CDR3, the DNA is TGCGCCAGCAGCTTGTCGGGTCGGGAGCCGGGCTACGAGCAGTACTTC. Translation gives CASSLSGREPGYEQYF. This sequence joins TRBV5-1 and TRBJ2-7; perhaps TRBD2 as D (6 bases). CDR1 SGHRS and CDR2 YFSETQ come from the germline V gene. The CDR3 loop spans 16 amino acids. V gave up 1 base and J gave up 3 bases, with 17 bases separating them. Together with reference TRBV5-1 and TRBJ2-7, the CDR3 gives the full variable domain: KAGVTQTPRYLIKTRGQQVTLSCSPISGHRSVSWYQQTPGQGLQFLFEYFSETQRNKGNFPGRFSGRQFSNSRSEMNVSTLELGDSALYLCASSLSGREPGYEQYFGPGTRLTVT.

This clonotype was counted only a few times. V and J are TRBV12-3 or TRBV12-4 and TRBJ2-1; a possible D gene is TRBD1 (6 bases). V gave up 9 bases and J gave up 8 bases, with 11 bases separating them. The CDR3 is 11 amino acids. The CDR3 sequence: CASTQGDEQFF. CDR3 nucleotide sequence: TGTGCCAGTACACAGGGCGATGAGCAGTTCTTC.